A selection of T cell receptor beta chains follows, all from one sample in a study of tumor-infiltrating lymphocytes in primary liver carcinoma. TCRdb called the multiplex PCR reads again in MiXCR, with one record for every CDR3 protein. The sample shows approximately 79,000 distinct CDR3 sequences, over 60% of them seen only once. What was sequenced was liver tumor tissue from sampling region 4. The receptors here all came from a middle-aged man with primary liver carcinoma and hepatitis B virus infection. CDR3s include the opening cysteine and the closing phenylalanine or tryptophan. The D gene is left open where the match is weak. Size tells how often a clone was seen (once, few, many) or the class of an expanded clone, and some rows leave it out.

D	V	size	J	CDR3	DNA
TRBD1	TRBV7-2	.	TRBJ1-2	CASSLNPGQAWGYTF	TGTGCCAGCAGCTTAAACCCCGGACAGGCTTGGGGCTACACCTTC
TRBD1	TRBV28	few	TRBJ2-1	CASTLSTGPRGEQFF	TGTGCCAGCACTTTATCGACAGGGCCTCGGGGTGAGCAGTTCTTC
.	TRBV29-1	.	TRBJ1-5	CSVVGVSTTDTQHF	TGCAGCGTCGTTGGGGTGAGCACTACTGATACGCAGCATTTT
TRBD2	TRBV29-1	.	TRBJ2-1	CSVEGGVLPAGGLYNEQFF	TGCAGCGTTGAGGGAGGAGTCCTGCCAGCGGGAGGTCTCTACAATGAGCAGTTCTTC
.	TRBV4-1	.	TRBJ2-5	CASNQDRDGTQYF	TGCGCCAGTAACCAAGATAGGGATGGGACCCAGTACTTC
TRBD2	TRBV5-1	.	TRBJ2-3	CASSPLAGTSGISTDKQYF	TGCGCCAGCAGCCCGCTCGCCGGGACTAGCGGAATTAGCACAGATAAGCAGTATTTT
.	TRBV29-1	.	TRBJ2-3	CSAGIVGADTQYF	TGCAGCGCTGGAATAGTAGGAGCAGATACGCAGTATTTT
TRBD2	TRBV11-2	.	TRBJ2-1	CASSLNIGLAMGDEFF	TGTGCCAGCAGCTTGAATATCGGACTAGCCATGGGTGATGAGTTCTTC
TRBD1	TRBV28	many	TRBJ2-6	CASSLYGQGDPGANVLTF	TGTGCCAGCAGTTTATACGGACAGGGGGACCCCGGGGCCAACGTCCTGACTTTC
TRBD2	TRBV28	.	TRBJ2-3	CASSLSGSDDTRYF	TGTGCCAGCAGCCTTAGCGGGAGTGACGATACGCGATATTTT
.	TRBV7-9	many	TRBJ2-7	CASSPRVSDEQYF	TGTGCCAGCAGCCCCAGGGTTTCCGACGAGCAGTACTTC
.	TRBV6-2/TRBV6-3	.	TRBJ2-1	CASNETGTATYNEQFF	TGCGCCAGCAATGAAACCGGGACGGCAACCTACAATGAGCAGTTCTTC
.	TRBV11-2	once	TRBJ2-5	CAISLGSAQETQYF	TGTGCCATCAGCTTAGGGAGTGCGCAAGAGACCCAGTACTTC
.	TRBV11-2	.	TRBJ2-5	CASSLVSGGTRQETQYF	TGTGCCAGCAGCTTAGTCAGTGGTGGCACTCGACAAGAGACCCAGTACTTC
TRBD1	TRBV29-1	many	TRBJ2-5	CSVVDRGETQYF	TGCAGCGTTGTGGACAGGGGAGAGACCCAGTACTTC
.	TRBV7-8	.	TRBJ2-2	CASSRRGGLQGTGELFF	TGTGCCAGCAGCCGACGGGGGGGCCTACAGGGGACCGGGGAGCTGTTTTTT
.	TRBV5-4	.	TRBJ2-5	CASSLPQGIGETQYF	TGTGCCAGCAGTTTGCCACAGGGTATTGGAGAGACCCAGTACTTC
.	TRBV29-1	.	TRBJ2-1	CSVGPPSSSYNDQSF	TGCAGCGTGGGGCCTCCTTCCAGTTCCTACAATGACCAGTCCTTC
.	TRBV30	many	TRBJ1-2	CAWYGAHGYTF	TGTGCCTGGTACGGGGCACATGGCTACACCTTC
.	TRBV29-1	.	TRBJ2-2	CSVGQEELLF	TGCAGCGTGGGTCAGGAGGAGCTGCTTTTT
TRBD2	TRBV12-3/TRBV12-4	.	TRBJ2-5	CAGNPLAGTQYF	TGTGCCGGCAATCCACTAGCGGGGACCCAGTACTTC
TRBD2	TRBV6-1	.	TRBJ2-7	CASSDVCGEGSPHYDQYF	TGTGCCAGCAGTGACGTCTGCGGGGAGGGATCGCCCCACTACGATCAGTACTTC
.	TRBV5-1	many	TRBJ2-7	CASSLSTPTYEQYF	TGCGCCAGCAGCTTATCGACCCCTACCTACGAGCAGTACTTC
TRBD1	TRBV12-3/TRBV12-4	.	TRBJ2-1	CASSLGAGGNNEQCF	TGTGCCAGCAGTTTAGGGGCAGGGGGCAACAATGAGCAGTGCTTC
TRBD2	TRBV11-2	.	TRBJ2-5	CANSTRLAGVETHYF	TGTGCCAACAGCACGCGACTAGCGGGAGTGGAGACCCACTACTTC
.	TRBV7-9	.	TRBJ2-1	CSSSSSGLQQWAEQFF	TGTTCCAGCAGCTCTAGTGGGCTCCAGCAGTGGGCTGAGCAGTTCTTC
TRBD2	TRBV29-1	many	TRBJ2-1	CSVEDVGTSGIISSYNEQFF	TGCAGCGTTGAAGATGTCGGGACTAGCGGGATCATTAGCTCCTACAATGAGCAGTTCTTC
.	TRBV10-3	many	TRBJ1-1	CAISESQNTEAFF	TGTGCCATCAGTGAGTCGCAGAACACTGAAGCTTTCTTT
TRBD1	TRBV12-5	.	TRBJ1-5	CANGLRGQGQEQPQHF	TGTGCTAATGGTTTGCGGGGGCAGGGACAGGAGCAGCCCCAGCATTTT
.	TRBV6-6	few	TRBJ2-1	CASTRQGRDSYSEQFF	TGTGCCAGCACCCGACAGGGAAGGGACTCCTATAGTGAGCAGTTCTTC
.	TRBV4-2	.	TRBJ2-3	CARSQGEADTQYF	TGTGCCAGGAGTCAAGGGGAGGCAGATACGCAGTATTTT
TRBD2	TRBV5-1	many	TRBJ2-2	CASSFRLAGNTGELFF	TGCGCCAGCAGCTTTAGACTAGCGGGGAACACCGGGGAGCTGTTTTTT
.	TRBV11-2	.	TRBJ2-7	CASILADGANEQYF	TGCGCCAGCATCTTAGCCGACGGAGCCAACGAGCAGTACTTC
TRBD1	TRBV6-5	many	TRBJ2-1	CASSKQGSSYNEQFF	TGTGCCAGCAGCAAACAGGGGAGCTCCTACAATGAGCAGTTCTTC
.	TRBV5-1	few	TRBJ1-2	CASSPGWRTDPNYGYTF	TGCGCCAGCAGCCCAGGATGGCGGACGGACCCAAACTATGGCTACACCTTC
TRBD1	TRBV11-1	few	TRBJ1-5	CASSWGQGGGQPQHF	TGTGCCAGCAGCTGGGGACAGGGGGGCGGTCAGCCCCAGCATTTT
TRBD2	TRBV9	.	TRBJ2-7	CASSTDAGTREQYF	TGTGCCAGCAGCACCGACGCCGGGACTAGAGAGCAGTACTTC
.	TRBV11-2	.	TRBJ2-7	CAPEGGGAREQYF	TGTGCCCCTGAGGGGGGAGGAGCCCGCGAGCAGTACTTC
.	TRBV5-6	.	TRBJ2-3	CACSYLAVTSTDTQYF	TGTGCCTGCAGCTACCTAGCAGTCACTAGCACAGATACACAGTATTTT
.	TRBV7-6	.	TRBJ2-7	CASSFGSGEQYF	TGTGCCAGCAGCTTCGGATCAGGAGAGCAGTACTTC
TRBD2	TRBV4-1	.	TRBJ2-1	CTSSQSVTSGDNEQFF	TGCACTAGCAGCCAATCCGTGACTAGCGGTGACAATGAGCAGTTCTTC
TRBD2	TRBV29-1	many	TRBJ2-3	CSFVAGGPGDTQYF	TGCAGCTTTGTAGCGGGAGGGCCTGGAGATACGCAGTATTTT
TRBD2	TRBV14	many	TRBJ2-1	CASSHPLLAGGSGWYNEQFF	TGTGCCAGCAGCCATCCCTTACTAGCGGGAGGAAGCGGATGGTACAATGAGCAGTTCTTC
TRBD1	TRBV6-2/TRBV6-3	once	TRBJ2-1	CTSSYTSGTGGFF	TGTACCAGTAGTTACACGTCCGGGACAGGGGGGTTCTTC
TRBD1	TRBV6-1	many	TRBJ1-5	CASRVGTGNPYSNQPQHF	TGTGCCAGCAGAGTCGGGACAGGGAATCCCTATAGCAATCAGCCCCAGCATTTT
.	TRBV7-8	.	TRBJ2-5	CASSLAAHQETQYF	TGTGCCAGCAGCTTAGCAGCGCACCAAGAAACCCAGTACTTC